This T cell receptor beta chain originates from a study of breast tumors, draining lymph nodes, adjacent tissues. Study-wide points: Tumors had less TCR diversity than lymph nodes, more than nontumor tissue. Data fit most tumor T cells coming from lymph node, expanding in tumor.

Axillary draining lymph nodes of breast cancer patients supplied the node samples. About this clonotype itself: Its cognate antigen is unknown.

TCRdb redid the calling of the multiplex PCR reads with MiXCR, one entry per CDR3 protein. Of about 180,000 distinct CDR3 sequences in the sample, around a third were seen once. The sample consisted of axillary lymph node tissue. The sequence was collected from a female donor with breast cancer. Some clones in this sample may be carry-over from other donors' samples.

CDR3 in amino acids: CASSEEGTGKAFF. In DNA, the CDR3 is TGTGCCAGCAGTGAAGAAGGGACAGGAAAAGCTTTCTTT. J is TRBJ1-1 and V is TRBV2, with 8 nucleotides matching TRBD1. Germline loops: CDR1 SNHLY, CDR2 FYNNEI. The CDR3 length is 13 residues. Trimming took 1 base from V and 9 from J; bases not matched to a gene: 4.